The 5 T cell receptor beta chains below all came from one sample that was sequenced in a study of blood T cell repertoires in COVID-19. The protocol was immunoSEQ multiplex PCR, while the TCRdb copy is restricted to in-frame clones and leaves out a portion. Counted here are more than 300,000 clones, roughly 90% occurring once; the ten biggest clones make up roughly 3.9%. The sample was PBMCs or T cells enriched from blood (not recorded which). The receptors were sampled from a woman between 25 and 40 years old who had been exposed to COVID-19.

V and J are TRBV5-1 and TRBJ2-7; the match to TRBD2 covers 8 bases. The CDR3 extends over 17 amino acids. After removal of 0 bases from V and 5 bases from J, the junction contained 13 bases not matched to a gene. The V gene's germline CDR1 is SGHRS and CDR2 YFSETQ. In DNA form, the CDR3 reads TGCGCCAGCAGCTTGGTAAGAGCGGGGGCCCTACCCGACGAGCAGTACTTC. The encoded protein is CASSLVRAGALPDEQYF.

V gene TRBV12-5 combines with J gene TRBJ1-1; D is unresolved. Germline V gives CDR1 LGHNT, CDR2 FRNRAP. This CDR3 spans 14 amino acids. The V gene lost 1 base and the J gene lost 0 bases, with 6 bases spanning the gap. The CDR3 DNA follows: TGTGCTAGTGGTTTGGGGCAGGTGAACACTGAAGCTTTCTTT. This sequence encodes CASGLGQVNTEAFF. The full variable domain, its missing parts supplied by reference TRBV12-5 and TRBJ1-1, is DARVTQTPRHKVTEMGQEVTMRCQPILGHNTVFWYRQTMMQGLELLAYFRNRAPLDDSGMPKDRFSAEMPDATLATLKIQPSEPRDSAVYFCASGLGQVNTEAFFGQGTRLTVV.

The gene calls are TRBV29-1 and TRBJ2-5; D possibly corresponds to TRBD2 (6 bases). CDR3 size: 14 residues. Trimming took off 3 bases at V and 5 bases at J, with 16 bases between the two ends. In germline, CDR1 is SQVTM, CDR2 ANQGSEA. CDR3 bases: TGCAGCGTTGACCAGCGGGTGAGACGGGAGACCCAGTACTTC. It is translated as CSVDQRVRRETQYF.

The chain links TRBV27 to TRBJ1-2, with 10 positions matching TRBD1. Germline CDR1 MNHEY, CDR2 SMNVEV (reference sequence). This CDR3 has 14 amino acids. The V and J ends lost 6 bases and 7 bases, in that order; junction bases with no gene match: 8. The CDR3: CASSLGQGVSGYTF. The CDR3 DNA follows: TGTGCCAGCAGCTTAGGACAGGGGGTTTCTGGCTACACCTTC.

The V gene is TRBV19, the J gene TRBJ2-3, with 8 bases identical to TRBD1. The CDR3 has 14 amino acids. The V and J ends lost 5 bases and 5 bases, in that order; junction bases with no gene match: 6. Germline-derived CDR1 and CDR2 are LNHDA and SQIVND (reference sequence). The CDR3 sequence is CASSPGQGVDTQYF. The CDR3 DNA is TGTGCCAGTAGTCCCGGACAGGGAGTAGATACGCAGTATTTT.